This T cell receptor beta chain is drawn from a study of T-cell reconstitution after alpha-beta-depleted transplantation in children. Unique molecular identifiers featured in how the TCRbeta library was prepared. TCRdb analysed the PCR reads with MiXCR anew, one entry per CDR3 protein. The profile shows tens of thousands of distinct CDR3 sequences, about 7% of them singletons. V trimming: 5 bases; J trimming: 5 bases; junction bases outside the gene matches: 11. The CDR3 has 14 amino acids. The germline V gene has CDR1 DFQATT and CDR2 SNEGSKA (reference sequence). This clonotype showed up many times. V is TRBV20-1 and J is TRBJ2-5, with 7 bases fitting TRBD1. Here the sequenced sample was PBMCs from the stem cell graft donor, taken from the stem cell graft. The clonotype was recovered from a human donor who donated a stem cell graft to a child with acute lymphoblastic leukemia. The CDR3 coding sequence is TGCAGTGCTCAATCTACAGGGGTCAGGGAGACCCAGTACTTC. Amino acids: CSAQSTGVRETQYF.